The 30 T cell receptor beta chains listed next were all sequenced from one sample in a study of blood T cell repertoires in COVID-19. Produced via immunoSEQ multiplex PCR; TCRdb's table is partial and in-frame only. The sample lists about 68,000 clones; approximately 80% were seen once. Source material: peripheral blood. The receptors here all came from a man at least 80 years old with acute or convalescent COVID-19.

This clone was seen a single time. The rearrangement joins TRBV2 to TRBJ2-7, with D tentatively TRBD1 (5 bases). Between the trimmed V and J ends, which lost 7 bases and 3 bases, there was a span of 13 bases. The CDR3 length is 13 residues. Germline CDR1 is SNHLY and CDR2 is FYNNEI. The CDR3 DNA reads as TGTGCCAGCACGGTGGCAGGGATCTACGAGCAGTACTTC. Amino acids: CASTVAGIYEQYF. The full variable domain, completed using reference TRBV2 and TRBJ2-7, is EPEVTQTPSHQVTQMGQEVILRCVPISNHLYFYWYRQILGQKVEFLVSFYNNEISEKSEIFDDQFSVERPDGSNFTLKIRSTKLEDSAMYFCASTVAGIYEQYFGPGTRLTVT.

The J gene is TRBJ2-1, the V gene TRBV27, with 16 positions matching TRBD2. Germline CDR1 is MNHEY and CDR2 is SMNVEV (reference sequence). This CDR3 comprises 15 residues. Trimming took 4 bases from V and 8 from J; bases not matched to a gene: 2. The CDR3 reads CASSSGLAGGYEQFF. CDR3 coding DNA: TGTGCCAGCAGTTCGGGACTAGCGGGAGGGTATGAGCAGTTCTTC.

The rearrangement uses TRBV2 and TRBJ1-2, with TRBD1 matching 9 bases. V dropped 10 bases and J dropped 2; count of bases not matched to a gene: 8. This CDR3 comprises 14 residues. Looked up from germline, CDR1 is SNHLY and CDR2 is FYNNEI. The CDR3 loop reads CATLKDRGNYGYTF. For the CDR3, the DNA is TGTGCCACCCTAAAGGACAGGGGAAACTATGGCTACACCTTC.

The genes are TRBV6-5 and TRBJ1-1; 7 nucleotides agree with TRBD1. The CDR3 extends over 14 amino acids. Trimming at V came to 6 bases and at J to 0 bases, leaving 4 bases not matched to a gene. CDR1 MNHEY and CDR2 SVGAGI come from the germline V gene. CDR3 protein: CASRRDRMNTEAFF. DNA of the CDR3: TGTGCCAGCAGAAGGGACAGAATGAACACTGAAGCTTTCTTT.

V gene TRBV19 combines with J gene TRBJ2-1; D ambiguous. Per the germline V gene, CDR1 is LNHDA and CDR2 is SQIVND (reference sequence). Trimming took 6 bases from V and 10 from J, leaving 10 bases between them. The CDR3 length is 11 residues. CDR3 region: CASSDPGEQFF. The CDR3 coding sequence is TGTGCCAGTAGCGATCCCGGGGAGCAGTTCTTC. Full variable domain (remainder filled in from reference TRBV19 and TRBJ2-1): DGGITQSPKYLFRKEGQNVTLSCEQNLNHDAMYWYRQDPGQGLRLIYYSQIVNDFQKGDIAEGYSVSREKKESFPLTVTSAQKNPTAFYLCASSDPGEQFFGPGTRLTVL.

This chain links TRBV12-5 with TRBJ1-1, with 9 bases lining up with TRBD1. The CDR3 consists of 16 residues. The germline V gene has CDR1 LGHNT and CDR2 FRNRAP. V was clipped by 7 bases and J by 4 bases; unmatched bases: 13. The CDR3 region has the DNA TGTGCTAGTGCCACAGGGGGCGAGTCCCTAACCACTGAAGCTTTCTTT. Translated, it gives CASATGGESLTTEAFF.

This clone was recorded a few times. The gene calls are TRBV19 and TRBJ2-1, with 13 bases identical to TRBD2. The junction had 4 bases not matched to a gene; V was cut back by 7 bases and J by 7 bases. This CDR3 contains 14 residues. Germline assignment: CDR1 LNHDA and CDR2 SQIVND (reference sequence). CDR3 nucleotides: TGTGCCAGTAATCGACTAGCGGGGGGAAATGAGCAGTTCTTC. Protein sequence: CASNRLAGGNEQFF.

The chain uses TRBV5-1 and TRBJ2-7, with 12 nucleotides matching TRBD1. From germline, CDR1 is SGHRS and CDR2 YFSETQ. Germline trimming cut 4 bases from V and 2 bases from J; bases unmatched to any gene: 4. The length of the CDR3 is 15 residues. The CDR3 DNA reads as TGCGCCAGCAGCATGGGGACAGGGGGCCCCTACGAGCAGTACTTC. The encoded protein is CASSMGTGGPYEQYF.

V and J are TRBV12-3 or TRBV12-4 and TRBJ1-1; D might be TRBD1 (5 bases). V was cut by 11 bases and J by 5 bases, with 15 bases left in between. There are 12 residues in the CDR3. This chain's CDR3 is CAVGGVWTEAFF. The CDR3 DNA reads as TGTGCCGTCGGGGGGGTTTGGACTGAAGCTTTCTTT.

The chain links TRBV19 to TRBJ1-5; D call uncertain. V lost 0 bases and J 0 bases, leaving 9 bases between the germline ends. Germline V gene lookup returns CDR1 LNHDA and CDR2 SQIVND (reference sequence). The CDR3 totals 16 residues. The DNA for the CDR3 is TGTGCCAGTAGTATAGAAACAGCTTATAGCAATCAGCCCCAGCATTTT. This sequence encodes CASSIETAYSNQPQHF.

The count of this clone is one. In DNA, the CDR3 is TGTGCCAGCAGTCCCCGTGGGGGAGGGCCAGAGACCCAGTACTTC. This encodes CASSPRGGGPETQYF. The gene calls are TRBV7-2 and TRBJ2-5, with 7 bases fitting TRBD2. Germline CDR1 and CDR2: SGHTA and FQGNSA. CDR3 length: 15 amino acids. The V and J ends lost 6 bases and 4 bases, in that order; junction bases with no gene match: 11.

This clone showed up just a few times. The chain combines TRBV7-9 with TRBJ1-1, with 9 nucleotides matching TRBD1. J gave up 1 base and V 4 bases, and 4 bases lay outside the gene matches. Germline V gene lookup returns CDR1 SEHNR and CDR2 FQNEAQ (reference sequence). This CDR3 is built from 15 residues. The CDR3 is CASSSYRGPNTEAFF. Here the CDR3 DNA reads TGTGCCAGCAGCTCATACAGGGGGCCGAACACTGAAGCTTTCTTT.

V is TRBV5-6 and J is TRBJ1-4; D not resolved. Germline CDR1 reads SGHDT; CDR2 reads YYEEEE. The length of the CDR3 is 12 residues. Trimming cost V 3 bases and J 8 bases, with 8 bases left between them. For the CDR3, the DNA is TGTGCCAGCAGCTCCTACGTCGAAAAACTGTTTTTT. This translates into CASSSYVEKLFF.

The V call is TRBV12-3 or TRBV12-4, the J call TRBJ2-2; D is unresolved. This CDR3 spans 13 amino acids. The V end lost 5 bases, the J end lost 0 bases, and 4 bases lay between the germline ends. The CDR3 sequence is CASSPTNTGELFF. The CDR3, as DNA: TGTGCCAGCAGTCCTACGAACACCGGGGAGCTGTTTTTT.

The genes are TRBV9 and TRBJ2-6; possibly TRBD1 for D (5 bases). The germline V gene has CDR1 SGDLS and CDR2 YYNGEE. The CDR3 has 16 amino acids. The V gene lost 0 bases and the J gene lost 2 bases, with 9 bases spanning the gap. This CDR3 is CASSVARTPGANVLTF. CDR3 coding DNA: TGTGCCAGCAGCGTAGCTAGGACACCTGGGGCCAACGTCCTGACTTTC.

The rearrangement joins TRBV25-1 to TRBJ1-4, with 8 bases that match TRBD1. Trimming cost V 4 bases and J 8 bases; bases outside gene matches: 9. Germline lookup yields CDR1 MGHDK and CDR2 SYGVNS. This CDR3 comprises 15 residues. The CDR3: CASSARTGLGEKLFF. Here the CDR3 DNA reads TGTGCCAGCAGTGCTCGGACAGGGTTAGGAGAAAAACTGTTTTTT.

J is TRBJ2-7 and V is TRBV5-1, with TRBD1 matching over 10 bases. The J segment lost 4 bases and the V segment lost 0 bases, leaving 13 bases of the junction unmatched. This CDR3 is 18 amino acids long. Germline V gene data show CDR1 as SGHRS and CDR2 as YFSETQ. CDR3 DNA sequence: TGCGCCAGCAGCTTGGCCTCTTCGGGACAGGGGACGGAGTACGAGCAGTACTTC. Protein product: CASSLASSGQGTEYEQYF.

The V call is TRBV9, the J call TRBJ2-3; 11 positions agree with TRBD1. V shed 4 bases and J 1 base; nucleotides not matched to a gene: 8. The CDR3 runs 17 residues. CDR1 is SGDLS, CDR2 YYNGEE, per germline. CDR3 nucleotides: TGTGCCAGCAGCTCAACCGGGGACAGGGGGGGCACAGATACGCAGTATTTT. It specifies CASSSTGDRGGTDTQYF.

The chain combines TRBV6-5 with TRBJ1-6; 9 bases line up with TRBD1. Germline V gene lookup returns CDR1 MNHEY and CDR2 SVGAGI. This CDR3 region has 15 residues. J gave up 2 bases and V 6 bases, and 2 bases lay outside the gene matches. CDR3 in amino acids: CASSHRGPYNSPLHF. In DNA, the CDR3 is TGTGCCAGCAGCCACAGGGGGCCCTATAATTCACCCCTCCACTTT.

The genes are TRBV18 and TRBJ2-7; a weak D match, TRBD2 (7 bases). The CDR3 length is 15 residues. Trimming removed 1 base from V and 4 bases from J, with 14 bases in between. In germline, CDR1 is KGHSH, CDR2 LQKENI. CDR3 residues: CASSPRRGGIYEQYF. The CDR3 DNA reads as TGTGCCAGCTCACCACGCCGCGGGGGCATTTACGAGCAGTACTTC.

The CDR3 protein is CASSQVSGTLTEAFF. The CDR3 nucleotides read TGTGCCAGCAGCCAAGTCTCAGGGACTCTCACTGAAGCTTTCTTT. The chain uses TRBV14 and TRBJ1-1; perhaps TRBD1 as D (5 bases). This CDR3 is built from 15 residues. Germline CDR1 and CDR2: SGHDN and FVKESK. V lost 1 base and J lost 4, with 13 bases in between. The variable domain in full, completed from reference TRBV14 and TRBJ1-1, reads EAGVTQFPSHSVIEKGQTVTLRCDPISGHDNLYWYRRVMGKEIKFLLHFVKESKQDESGMPNNRFLAERTGGTYSTLKVQPAELEDSGVYFCASSQVSGTLTEAFFGQGTRLTVV.

The CDR3 sequence is CASSLVPGDSPLHF. CDR3 DNA sequence: TGCGCCAGCAGCTTGGTTCCAGGTGATTCACCCCTCCACTTT. V gene TRBV5-1 combines with J gene TRBJ1-6, with D unclear. Trimming removed 0 bases from V and 8 bases from J, with 9 bases in between. The CDR3 totals 14 residues. Looked up from germline, CDR1 is SGHRS and CDR2 is YFSETQ.

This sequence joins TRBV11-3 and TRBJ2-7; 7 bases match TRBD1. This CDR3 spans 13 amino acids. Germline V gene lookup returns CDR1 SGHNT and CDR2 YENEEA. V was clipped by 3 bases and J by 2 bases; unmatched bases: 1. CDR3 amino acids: CASSLGQTYEQYF. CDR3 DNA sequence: TGTGCCAGCAGCTTGGGACAGACCTACGAGCAGTACTTC.

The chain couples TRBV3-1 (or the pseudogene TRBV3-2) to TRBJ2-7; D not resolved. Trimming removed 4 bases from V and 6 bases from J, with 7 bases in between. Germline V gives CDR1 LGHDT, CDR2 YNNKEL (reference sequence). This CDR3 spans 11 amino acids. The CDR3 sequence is CASSRGSEQYF. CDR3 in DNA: TGTGCCAGCAGCCGAGGTAGCGAGCAGTACTTC.

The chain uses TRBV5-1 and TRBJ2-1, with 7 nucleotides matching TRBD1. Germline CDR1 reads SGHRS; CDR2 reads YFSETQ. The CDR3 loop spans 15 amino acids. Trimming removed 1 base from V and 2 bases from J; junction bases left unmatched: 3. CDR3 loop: CASSLTGDAYNEQFF. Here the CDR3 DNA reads TGCGCCAGCAGCTTGACAGGGGACGCCTACAATGAGCAGTTCTTC.

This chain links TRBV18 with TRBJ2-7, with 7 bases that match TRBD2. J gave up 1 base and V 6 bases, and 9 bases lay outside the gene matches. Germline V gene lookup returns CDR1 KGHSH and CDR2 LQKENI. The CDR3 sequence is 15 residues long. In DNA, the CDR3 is TGTGCCAGCTCCCGGCCTAGCGGTTATTCCTACGAGCAGTACTTC. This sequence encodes CASSRPSGYSYEQYF.

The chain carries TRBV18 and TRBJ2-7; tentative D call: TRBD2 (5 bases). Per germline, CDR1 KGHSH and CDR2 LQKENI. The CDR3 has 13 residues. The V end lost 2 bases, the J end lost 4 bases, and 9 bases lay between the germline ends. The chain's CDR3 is CASSPEGVYEQYF. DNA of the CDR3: TGTGCCAGCTCACCAGAGGGAGTATACGAGCAGTACTTC.

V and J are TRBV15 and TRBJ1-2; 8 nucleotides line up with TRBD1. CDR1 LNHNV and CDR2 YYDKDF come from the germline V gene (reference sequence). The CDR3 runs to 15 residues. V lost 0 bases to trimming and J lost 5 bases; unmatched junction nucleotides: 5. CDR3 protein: CATSRDGQGQYGYTF. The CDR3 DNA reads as TGTGCCACCAGCAGAGATGGACAGGGCCAATATGGCTACACCTTC.

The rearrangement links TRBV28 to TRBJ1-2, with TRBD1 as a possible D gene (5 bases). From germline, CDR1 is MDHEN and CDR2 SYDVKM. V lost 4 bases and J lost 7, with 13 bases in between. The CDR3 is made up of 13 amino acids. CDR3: CASSSLAGLGYTF. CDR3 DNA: TGTGCCAGCAGTTCCCTGGCAGGGCTTGGCTACACCTTC.

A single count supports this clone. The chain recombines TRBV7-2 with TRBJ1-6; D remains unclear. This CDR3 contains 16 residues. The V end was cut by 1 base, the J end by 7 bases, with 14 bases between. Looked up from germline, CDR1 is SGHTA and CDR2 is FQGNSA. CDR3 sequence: CASSLVLARNNSPLHF. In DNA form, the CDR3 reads TGTGCCAGCAGCTTAGTACTCGCCAGGAACAATTCACCCCTCCACTTT.